This T cell receptor beta chain emerged from a study of blood T cell repertoires in COVID-19. Overall study: Acute-phase and convalescent COVID-19 samples originated in the United States, Italy and Spain. In each case, the material was cDNA or gDNA derived from T cells, B-cell-depleted T cells, or PBMCs.

Under the authors' procedure: Reference gene primer amplification yielded estimated nucleated cell counts. Libraries were prepared by immunoSEQ multiplex PCR; TCRdb keeps only in-frame clonotypes and omits some of them. That table gives V, J and clone size, and the DNA gave D and trimming. This sample carries tens of thousands of clones, 79% of them seen once, and the ten largest clones take around 30%. This clonotype originated in a human donor in a cohort sampled during active COVID-19. The sequenced sample consisted of peripheral blood.

CDR3: CASSLRQGWYEQYF. Written as DNA, the CDR3 is TGTGCCAGCAGCTTAAGGCAGGGTTGGTACGAGCAGTACTTC. The rearrangement uses TRBV7-9 and TRBJ2-7; maybe TRBD1 (5 bases). V was clipped by 2 bases and J by 4 bases, with 12 bases between them. Germline V CDR1 and CDR2: SEHNR, FQNEAQ (reference sequence). This CDR3 comprises 14 residues.